Listed below are T cell receptor beta chains from one sample, sequenced in a study of T cells in localized non-small cell lung cancer. Sequenced by immunoSEQ multiplex PCR; TCRdb stores in-frame clones only, minus some. Of 6,000 to 8,500 clones listed, roughly 92% were seen once; the top ten hold 2.5% to 3.5%. This sample comprised peripheral blood, obtained before any cancer treatment. The receptor set was obtained from a woman aged 35-75 years with stage I lung adenocarcinoma. CDR3s include the opening cysteine and the closing phenylalanine or tryptophan.

TRBV5-1	TRBJ1-2	16	CASSLGFSVLKGGYTF
TRBV7-9	TRBJ1-2	14	CASSLGITGYGYTF
TRBV5-4	TRBJ2-3	16	CASSETGYSRGDTQYF
TRBV7-6	TRBJ2-2	14	CASSFGTRTGELFF
TRBV4-2	TRBJ1-2	14	CASSQTGGVYGYTF
TRBV9	TRBJ1-4	15	CASSVAAQLNEKLFF
TRBV6-1	TRBJ2-3	16	CASSEKRGGLTDTQYF
TRBV7-6	TRBJ1-6	12	CASSHTDSPLHF
TRBV29-1	TRBJ2-7	12	CSVGQTAYEQYF
TRBV9	TRBJ2-7	15	CASSVGRLADYEQYF
TRBV7-8	TRBJ2-3	15	CASSLGIAGTDTQYF
TRBV6-5	TRBJ1-1	13	CASSYNSYTEAFF
TRBV20-1	TRBJ1-1	11	CSTRDRGEAFF
TRBV12-5	TRBJ1-1	13	CASGLTGATEAFF
TRBV6-1	TRBJ2-7	15	CASFRGGTAFYEQYF
TRBV19	TRBJ2-7	15	CASSSHRDGAYEQYF
TRBV6-5	TRBJ2-7	13	CASRDRRGYEQYF
TRBV6-5	TRBJ1-2	15	CASSYPTGLSHGYTF
TRBV5-1	TRBJ2-2	14	CASSFGGNTGELFF
TRBV7-9	TRBJ2-3	13	CASSTSPTDTQYF
TRBV7-9	TRBJ2-7	14	CASMRQGESYEQYF
TRBV5-4	TRBJ1-1	16	CASSSPVGWYGTEAFF
TRBV29-1	TRBJ1-5	13	CSVEALAGQPQHF
TRBV6-6	TRBJ1-3	14	CASTRQLSGNTIYF
TRBV5-4	TRBJ2-3	13	CASSTSITDTQYF
TRBV29-1	TRBJ1-2	12	CSVDRAGDGYTF
TRBV19	TRBJ2-2	17	CASSSTGQGLNTGELFF
TRBV9	TRBJ1-1	15	CASSATGSMNTEAFF
TRBV2	TRBJ1-3	21	CASSPFGYGGPIHLSGNTIYF
TRBV7-6	TRBJ2-1	13	CASSSQPNNEQFF
TRBV7-2	TRBJ2-2	14	CASSLAENTGELFF
TRBV6-5	TRBJ2-5	15	CASSSPGQGTETQYF
TRBV11-3	TRBJ1-6	17	CASSLVPRGTANSPLHF
TRBV6-1	TRBJ1-2	15	CASSEAGGQTHGYTF
TRBV6-1	TRBJ1-2	14	CASSEAGQNYGYTF
TRBV13	TRBJ1-3	16	CASSREAEPAGNTIYF
TRBV6-1	TRBJ2-1	16	CASSEARAGSYNEQFF
TRBV5-1	TRBJ1-5	15	CASSLDGHSNQPQHF
TRBV7-3	TRBJ1-1	14	CASSLAGHNTEAFF
TRBV2	TRBJ2-2	16	CASSEQGQGSTGELFF